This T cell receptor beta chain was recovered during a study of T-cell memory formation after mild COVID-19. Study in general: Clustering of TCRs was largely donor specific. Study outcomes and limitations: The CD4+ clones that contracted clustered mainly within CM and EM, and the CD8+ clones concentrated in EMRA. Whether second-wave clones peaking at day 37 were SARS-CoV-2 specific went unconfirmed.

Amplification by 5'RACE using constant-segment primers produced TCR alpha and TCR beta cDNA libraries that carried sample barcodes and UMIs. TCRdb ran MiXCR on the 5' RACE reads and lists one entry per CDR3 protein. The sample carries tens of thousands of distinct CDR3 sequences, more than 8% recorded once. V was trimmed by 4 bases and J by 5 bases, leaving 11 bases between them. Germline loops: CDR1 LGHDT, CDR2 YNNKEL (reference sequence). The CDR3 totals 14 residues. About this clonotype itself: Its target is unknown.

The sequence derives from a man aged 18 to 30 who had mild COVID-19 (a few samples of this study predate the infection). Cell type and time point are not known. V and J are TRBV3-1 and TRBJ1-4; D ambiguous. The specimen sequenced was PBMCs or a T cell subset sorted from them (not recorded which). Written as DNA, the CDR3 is TGTGCCAGCAGCCGCTCGCGGGCGAATGAAAAACTGTTTTTT. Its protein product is CASSRSRANEKLFF.